The subject of this entry is one T cell receptor (beta chain). The antigen remains undetermined. Germline V CDR1 and CDR2: SGHTA, FQGTGA. The CDR3 contains 18 residues. This sample stems from a study of monozygotic twins with inflammatory bowel disease. Study-wide findings and caveats: Healthy co-twins, by inverse Simpson, had higher TCRbeta diversity than their siblings with IBD.

PCR of TCRalpha and TCRbeta cDNA was nested, with two rounds of around 16 and 10 cycles. No DNA is given; TCRdb re-called the 5' RACE reads and lists each CDR3 protein once. This repertoire includes around 450,000 distinct CDR3 sequences. The clonotype comes from a human donor with ulcerative colitis or Crohn's disease, or a healthy co-twin of an affected twin (not recorded which). V gene TRBV7-3 combines with J gene TRBJ1-2; as DNA is missing, the TRBD1 call by TCRdb cannot be tested. Sequencing was performed on blood. The CDR3 reads CASSLGVDRRDTIYGYTF. The complete variable domain, with remaining parts taken from reference TRBV7-3 and TRBJ1-2, reads GAGVSQTPSNKVTEKGKYVELRCDPISGHTALYWYRQSLGQGPEFLIYFQGTGAADDSGLPNDRFFAVRPEGSVSTLKIQRTERGDSAVYLCASSLGVDRRDTIYGYTFGSGTRLTVV.